A single sample is the source of the 10 T cell receptor beta chains below, sequenced in a study of shared clonotypes between healthy human individuals. Data came from immunoSEQ multiplex PCR; TCRdb stores just in-frame clones and leaves some out. The table records approximately 2,200,000 clones, roughly 91% of them present only once. CD45RO negativity and positive selection for CCR7 defined naive CD8 cells, a population that excluded terminally differentiated effector memory CD45RA+ cells. Sequenced input: naive CD8+ T cells from PBMCs. These receptors all stem from a man younger than 30 in good health. Some clones in this sample may be carry-over from other donors' samples.

The chain carries TRBV7-9 and TRBJ2-5; possibly TRBD2 for D (6 bases). The V gene lost 1 base and the J gene lost 4 bases, with 19 bases spanning the gap. The CDR3 has 17 amino acids. Per germline, CDR1 SEHNR and CDR2 FQNEAQ (reference sequence). The CDR3 DNA follows: TGTGCCAGCAGCTTAGGTGGAGGGGAGGTTGGTGGAGAGACCCAGTACTTC. Its translation: CASSLGGGEVGGETQYF.

The sample holds one count of this clone. The rearrangement uses TRBV27 and TRBJ2-5; maybe TRBD1 (6 bases). Per germline, CDR1 MNHEY and CDR2 SMNVEV (reference sequence). With 3 bases removed from V and 2 bases from J, the gap between germline ends came to 10 bases. This CDR3 region has 14 residues. The CDR3 loop is CASSFTGFQETQYF. CDR3 bases: TGTGCCAGCAGTTTCACAGGGTTTCAAGAGACCCAGTACTTC.

A remark on this clone: Other DNA sequences in this sample translate to the same CDR3. V usage is TRBV4-1 and J usage is TRBJ2-7; D not resolved. CDR3 length: 13 amino acids. Germline CDR1 and CDR2: MGHRA and YSYEKL. With 1 base removed from V and 4 bases from J, the gap between germline ends came to 8 bases. CDR3 in DNA: TGCGCCAGCAGCCAAGTTGTTTCTTACGAGCAGTACTTC. Protein product: CASSQVVSYEQYF.

This chain connects TRBV6-5 to TRBJ1-1; D not certain. The V and J ends lost 8 bases and 4 bases respectively, with 8 bases between them. Germline CDR1 is MNHEY and CDR2 is SVGAGI. The CDR3 is 11 amino acids. The CDR3 spells CASLAGTEAFF. The CDR3 region has the DNA TGTGCCAGCTTGGCGGGCACTGAAGCTTTCTTT.

This rearrangement joins TRBV9 to TRBJ2-7, with D unresolved. The germline V and J ends were trimmed by 0 bases and 6 bases, with 16 bases remaining between them. This CDR3 comprises 15 residues. The V gene's germline CDR1 is SGDLS and CDR2 YYNGEE. The DNA of the CDR3 is TGTGCCAGCAGCGTAGGTTTCAGGCCCTTAACCGAGCAGTACTTC. Protein product: CASSVGFRPLTEQYF.

J is TRBJ2-7 and V is TRBV25-1; D gene uncertain. V was cut by 2 bases and J by 3 bases, with 8 bases left in between. The CDR3 runs to 13 residues. CDR1 is MGHDK, CDR2 SYGVNS, per germline. The CDR3 coding sequence is TGTGCCAGCAGTGAAGGAATTTACTACGAGCAGTACTTC. Translation gives CASSEGIYYEQYF.

The DNA for the CDR3 is TGTGCCAGCAGCCAAGTCGTCGATGAGCAGTTCTTC. Translated, it gives CASSQVVDEQFF. The V gene is TRBV14, the J gene TRBJ2-1; D gene ambiguous. This CDR3 has 12 amino acids. Germline CDR1 reads SGHDN; CDR2 reads FVKESK. V lost 1 base and J lost 8, with 6 bases in between.

V and J are TRBV27 and TRBJ1-2, with 8 bases that match TRBD1. The CDR3 length is 16 residues. Per germline, CDR1 MNHEY and CDR2 SMNVEV (reference sequence). V gave up 5 bases and J gave up 0 bases; unmatched junction bases: 8. The CDR3 nucleotides are TGTGCCAGCAGTGGACATCGACAGGGGCCTAACTATGGCTACACCTTC. This gives the protein CASSGHRQGPNYGYTF.

Only one count was recorded for this clone. J is TRBJ2-7 and V is TRBV11-1, with 8 bases aligning to TRBD1. With V trimmed by 4 bases and J by 7 bases, 6 bases remained unmatched. The CDR3 is 13 residues long. Germline V CDR1 and CDR2: SGHAT, FQDESV (reference sequence). Here the CDR3 reads CASSSRGRVEQYF. The CDR3 region has the DNA TGTGCCAGCAGCTCCAGGGGGCGCGTGGAGCAGTACTTC.

The rearrangement links TRBV10-2 to TRBJ2-1; TRBD1 matches at 9 bases. The trim removed 3 bases at V and 6 bases at J, leaving 3 bases unmatched. Germline assignment: CDR1 WSHSY and CDR2 SAAADI. CDR3 length: 14 residues. The CDR3 here is CASSDRGQGNEQFF. Here the CDR3 DNA reads TGCGCCAGCAGTGACCGGGGACAGGGCAATGAGCAGTTCTTC.